Detailed here is one T cell receptor beta chain. Antigen: not known. The data belong to a study of cytomegalovirus exposure and HLA in healthy donors. Regarding the study as a whole: Researchers reportedly found TCR beta sequences accurately predicted most subjects' HLA-A and HLA-B alleles. In a later analysis, HLA-associated beta chains showed higher expansion and lower generation probabilities than comparable chains.

Germline-derived CDR1 and CDR2 are SGHDT and YYEEEE. This CDR3 is built from 14 residues. The ends lost 7 bases at V and 3 bases at J; junction bases unmatched: 9. Use of 60 Vbeta and 13 Jbeta primers characterized the PCR. The repertoire was sequenced with immunoSEQ multiplex PCR; TCRdb's copy has only in-frame clones and lacks some. The top ten hold under 2.5% of the sample, which has about 270,000 clones, roughly 70% seen once. The sample taken for sequencing was PBMCs. The chain couples TRBV5-6 to TRBJ1-2; TRBD1 matches 7 bases. The receptor comes from a female donor in good health and CMV-seronegative. In nucleotides, the CDR3 is TGTGCCAGCCGGGGTTTTGACAGGGACTATGGCTACACCTTC. Encoded protein: CASRGFDRDYGYTF.